This TCR beta chain was sequenced during a study of blood T cell repertoires in COVID-19. About the study: Specimens from acute and convalescent COVID-19 originated in the United States, Italy and Spain. T cells, B-cell-depleted T cells, or PBMCs provided the cDNA or gDNA that served as material.

The CDR3 runs to 17 residues. Methods used by the authors: Researchers report that nucleated cell counts were estimated from reference gene primer amplification. Sequencing used immunoSEQ multiplex PCR; TCRdb keeps in-frame clones, though not all of them. V and J calls and clone size come straight from that table; D and trimming were deduced from the DNA. The sample holds under 200,000 clones, around 90% seen once. The chain carries TRBV21-1 and TRBJ2-7; the D segment call TRBD1 is taken from the table without a DNA check. TRBV21-1 is recorded as a pseudogene. This receptor was taken from a man aged 50 or older with acute or convalescent COVID-19. Material for sequencing was peripheral blood. CDR3 in amino acids: CASSKETSDRGDYEQYF. Written as DNA, the CDR3 is TGTGCCAGCAGCAAAGAAACCTCGGACAGGGGGGATTACGAGCAGTACTTC.